Below, 5 T cell receptor beta chains from the same sample are listed, as sequenced in a study of CD8+CD57+ T cells in acquired aplastic anemia. TCR beta VDJ combinations and CDR3 sequences were profiled from genomic DNA. In TCRdb, the reads were re-called with MiXCR into one record per CDR3 protein. The sample includes around 50,000 distinct CDR3 sequences, about three quarters of them seen just once. The sequencing sample was made of sorted CD4+, CD8+, or CD8+CD57+ T cells (not recorded which) from PBMCs. The receptors stem from a human donor in good health, serving as a control.

V and J are TRBV10-3 and TRBJ2-7, with D hard to call. The germline V and J ends were trimmed by 7 bases and 0 bases, with 13 bases remaining between them. CDR3 size: 14 residues. The germline V gene has CDR1 ENHRY and CDR2 SYGVKD. CDR3 nucleotide sequence: TGTGCCATCACGACGACGCCCAGCTCCTACGAGCAGTACTTC. This sequence encodes CAITTTPSSYEQYF.

In DNA form, the CDR3 reads TGCAGCGTTAGCGGGGGCGAAGAGACCCAGTACTTC. Amino acid sequence: CSVSGGEETQYF. V is TRBV29-1 and J is TRBJ2-5; 8 bases are shared with TRBD2. V trimming: 5 bases; J trimming: 3 bases; junction bases outside the gene matches: 2. This CDR3 is 12 amino acids long. Germline assignment: CDR1 SQVTM and CDR2 ANQGSEA.

V gene TRBV10-3 combines with J gene TRBJ1-3; the match to TRBD1 covers 11 bases. Germline trimming cut 0 bases from V and 4 bases from J; bases unmatched to any gene: 5. This CDR3 is built from 17 residues. Looked up from germline, CDR1 is ENHRY and CDR2 is SYGVKD. The CDR3 sequence: CAISESTGQGVGNTIYF. CDR3 coding DNA: TGTGCCATCAGTGAGTCCACGGGACAGGGGGTCGGAAACACCATATATTTT.

J is TRBJ2-7 and V is TRBV20-1; no definite D call. The V and J ends lost 0 bases and 7 bases respectively, with 10 bases between them. Per germline, CDR1 DFQATT and CDR2 SNEGSKA (reference sequence). The CDR3 runs 12 residues. The CDR3 loop is CSARERGWEQYF. The DNA for the CDR3 is TGCAGTGCTAGAGAGCGTGGTTGGGAGCAGTACTTC.

The J gene is TRBJ2-3, the V gene TRBV10-1; 7 bases map to TRBD2. The V segment lost 2 bases and the J segment 6 bases; nucleotides outside the gene matches: 11. The CDR3 contains 16 residues. Per the germline V gene, CDR1 is WNHNN and CDR2 is SYGVQD (reference sequence). The CDR3 reads CASSEGLAASLDTQYF. The CDR3 DNA is TGCGCCAGCAGTGAGGGTCTAGCGGCCAGCCTCGATACGCAGTATTTT.